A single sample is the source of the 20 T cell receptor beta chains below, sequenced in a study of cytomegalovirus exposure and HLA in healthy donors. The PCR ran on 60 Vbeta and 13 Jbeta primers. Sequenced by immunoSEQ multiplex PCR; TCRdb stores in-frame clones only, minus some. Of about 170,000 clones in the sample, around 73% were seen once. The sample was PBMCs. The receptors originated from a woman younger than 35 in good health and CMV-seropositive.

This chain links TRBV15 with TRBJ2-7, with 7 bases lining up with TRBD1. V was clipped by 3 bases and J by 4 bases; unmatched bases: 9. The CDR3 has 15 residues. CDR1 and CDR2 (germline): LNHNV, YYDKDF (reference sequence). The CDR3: CATSRGTDTMYEQYF. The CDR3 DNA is TGTGCCACCAGCAGGGGGACAGACACTATGTACGAGCAGTACTTC.

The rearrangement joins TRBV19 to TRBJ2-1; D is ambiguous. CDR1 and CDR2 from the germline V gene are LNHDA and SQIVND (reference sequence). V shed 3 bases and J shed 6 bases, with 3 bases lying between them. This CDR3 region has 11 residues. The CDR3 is CASSIGNEQFF. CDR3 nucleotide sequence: TGTGCCAGTAGTATCGGCAATGAGCAGTTCTTC.

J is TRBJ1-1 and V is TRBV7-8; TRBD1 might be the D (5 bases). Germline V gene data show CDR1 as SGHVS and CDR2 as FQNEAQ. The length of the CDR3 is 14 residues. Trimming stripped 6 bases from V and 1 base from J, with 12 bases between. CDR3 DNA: TGTGCCAGCAGGGGGCCGGACCGGAACACTGAAGCTTTCTTT. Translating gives CASRGPDRNTEAFF. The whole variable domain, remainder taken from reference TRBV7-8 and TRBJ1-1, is GAGVSQSPRYKVAKRGQDVALRCDPISGHVSLFWYQQALGQGPEFLTYFQNEAQLDKSGLPSDRFFAERPEGSVSTLKIQRTQQEDSAVYLCASRGPDRNTEAFFGQGTRLTVV.

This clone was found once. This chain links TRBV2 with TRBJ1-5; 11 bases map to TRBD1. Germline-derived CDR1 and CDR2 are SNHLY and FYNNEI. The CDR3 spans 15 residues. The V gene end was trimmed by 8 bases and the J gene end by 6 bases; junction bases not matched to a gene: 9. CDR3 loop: CASATDRGLSQPQHF. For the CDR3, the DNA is TGTGCCAGCGCGACGGACAGGGGGCTTAGTCAGCCCCAGCATTTT.

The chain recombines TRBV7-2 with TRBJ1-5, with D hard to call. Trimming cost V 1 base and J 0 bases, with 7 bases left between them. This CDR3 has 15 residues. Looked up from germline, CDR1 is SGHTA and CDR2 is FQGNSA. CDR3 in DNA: TGTGCCAGCAGCTTAGTAGGAGATAGCAATCAGCCCCAGCATTTT. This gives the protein CASSLVGDSNQPQHF.

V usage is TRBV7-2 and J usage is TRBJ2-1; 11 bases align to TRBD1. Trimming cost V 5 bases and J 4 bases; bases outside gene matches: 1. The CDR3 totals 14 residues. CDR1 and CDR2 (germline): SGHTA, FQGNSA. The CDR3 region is CASSRDRGYNEQFF. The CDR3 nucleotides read TGTGCCAGCAGCCGGGACAGGGGGTACAATGAGCAGTTCTTC.

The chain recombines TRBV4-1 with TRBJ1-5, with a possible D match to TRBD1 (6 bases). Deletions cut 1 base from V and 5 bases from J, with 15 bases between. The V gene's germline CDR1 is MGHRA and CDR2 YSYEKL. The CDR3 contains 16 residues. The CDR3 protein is CASSQVVGTQYQPQHF. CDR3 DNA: TGCGCCAGCAGCCAAGTAGTCGGGACACAGTATCAGCCCCAGCATTTT.

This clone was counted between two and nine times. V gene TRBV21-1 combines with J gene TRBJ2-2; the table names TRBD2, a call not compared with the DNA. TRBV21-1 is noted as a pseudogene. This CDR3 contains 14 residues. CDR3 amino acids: CAARIGGDTGELFF. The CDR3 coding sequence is TGTGCCGCCCGTATCGGGGGGGACACCGGGGAGCTGTTTTTT.

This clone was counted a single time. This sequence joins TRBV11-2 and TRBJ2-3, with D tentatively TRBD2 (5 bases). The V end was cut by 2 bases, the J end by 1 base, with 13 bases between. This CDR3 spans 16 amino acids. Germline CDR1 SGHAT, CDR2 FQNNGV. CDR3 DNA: TGTGCCAGCAGCTTAATCGTCCCAGCGGGCACAGATACGCAGTATTTT. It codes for CASSLIVPAGTDTQYF.

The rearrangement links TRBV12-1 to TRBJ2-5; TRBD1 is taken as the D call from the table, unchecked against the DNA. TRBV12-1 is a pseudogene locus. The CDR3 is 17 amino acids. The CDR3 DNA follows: TGTGCCAGACACAGGGTCCCCCTATATACTTACCAAGAGACCCAGTACTTC. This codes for CARHRVPLYTYQETQYF.

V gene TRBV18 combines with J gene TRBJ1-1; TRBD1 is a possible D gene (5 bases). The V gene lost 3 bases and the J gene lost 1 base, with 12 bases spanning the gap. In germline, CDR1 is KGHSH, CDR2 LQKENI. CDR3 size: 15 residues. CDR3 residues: CASSPDRQQNTEAFF. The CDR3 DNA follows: TGTGCCAGCTCACCCGACAGACAGCAGAACACTGAAGCTTTCTTT. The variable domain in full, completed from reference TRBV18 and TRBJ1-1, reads NAGVMQNPRHLVRRRGQEARLRCSPMKGHSHVYWYRQLPEEGLKFMVYLQKENIIDESGMPKERFSAEFPKEGPSILRIQQVVRGDSAAYFCASSPDRQQNTEAFFGQGTRLTVV.

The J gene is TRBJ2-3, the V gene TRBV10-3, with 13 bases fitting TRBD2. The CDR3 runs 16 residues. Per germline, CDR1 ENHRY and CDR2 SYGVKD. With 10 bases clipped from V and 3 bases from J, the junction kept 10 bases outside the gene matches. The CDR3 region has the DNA TGTGCCACCGGGACTAGCGGGGTTTTAGTGACAGATACGCAGTATTTT. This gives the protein CATGTSGVLVTDTQYF.

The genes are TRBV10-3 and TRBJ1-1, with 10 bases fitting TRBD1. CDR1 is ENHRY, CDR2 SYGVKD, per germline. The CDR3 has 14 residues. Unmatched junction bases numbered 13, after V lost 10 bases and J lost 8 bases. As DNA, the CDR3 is TGTGCCACCCTGCCGGGACAGGGGTACGGAGAAGCTTTCTTT. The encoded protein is CATLPGQGYGEAFF.

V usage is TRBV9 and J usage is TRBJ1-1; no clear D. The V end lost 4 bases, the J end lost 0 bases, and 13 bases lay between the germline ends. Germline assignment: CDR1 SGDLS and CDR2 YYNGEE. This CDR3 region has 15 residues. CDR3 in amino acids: CASSLSGVMNTEAFF. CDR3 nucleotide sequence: TGTGCCAGCAGCCTCAGCGGGGTCATGAACACTGAAGCTTTCTTT.

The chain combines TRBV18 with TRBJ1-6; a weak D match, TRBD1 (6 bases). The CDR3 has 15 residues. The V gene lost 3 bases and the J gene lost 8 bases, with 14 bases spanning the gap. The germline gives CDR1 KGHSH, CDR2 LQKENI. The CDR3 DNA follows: TGTGCCAGCTCACCTCAGGGGCATGGAGATTCACCCCTCCACTTT. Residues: CASSPQGHGDSPLHF.

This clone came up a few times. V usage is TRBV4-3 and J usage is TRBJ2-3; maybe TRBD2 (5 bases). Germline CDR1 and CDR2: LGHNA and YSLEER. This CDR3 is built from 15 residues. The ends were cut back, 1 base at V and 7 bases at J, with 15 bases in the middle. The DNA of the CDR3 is TGCGCCAGCAGCCAAGTGGTGGGTTTCGGGAATACGCAGTATTTT. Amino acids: CASSQVVGFGNTQYF.

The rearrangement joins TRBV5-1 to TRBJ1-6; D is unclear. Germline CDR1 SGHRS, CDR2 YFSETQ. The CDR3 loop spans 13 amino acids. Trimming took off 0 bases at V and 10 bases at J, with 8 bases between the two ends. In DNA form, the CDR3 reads TGCGCCAGCAGCTTGGCCGGAGACTCACCCCTCCACTTT. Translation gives CASSLAGDSPLHF.

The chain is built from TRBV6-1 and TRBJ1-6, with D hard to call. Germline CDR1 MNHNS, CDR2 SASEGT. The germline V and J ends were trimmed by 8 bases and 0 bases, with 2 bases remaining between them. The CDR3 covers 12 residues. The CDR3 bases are TGTGCCAGCTACTCCTATAATTCACCCCTCCACTTT. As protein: CASYSYNSPLHF.

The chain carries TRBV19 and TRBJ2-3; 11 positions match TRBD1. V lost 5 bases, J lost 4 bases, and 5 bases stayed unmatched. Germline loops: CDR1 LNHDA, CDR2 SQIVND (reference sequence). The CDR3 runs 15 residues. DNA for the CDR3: TGTGCCAGTAGTGGCCGGGACAGGGGGGCAGATACGCAGTATTTT. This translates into CASSGRDRGADTQYF.

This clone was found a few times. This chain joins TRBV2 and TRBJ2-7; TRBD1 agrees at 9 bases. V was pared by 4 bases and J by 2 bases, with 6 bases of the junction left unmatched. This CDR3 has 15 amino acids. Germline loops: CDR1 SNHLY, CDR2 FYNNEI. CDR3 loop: CASSVGTGSPYEQYF. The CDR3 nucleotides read TGTGCCAGCAGTGTGGGGACAGGGAGTCCCTACGAGCAGTACTTC.